This TCR beta chain is drawn from a study of type 1 and type 2 diabetes patients. On the study more broadly: Participants included type 1 and type 2 diabetes patients plus nondiabetic controls. Sequencing for the whole study yielded 15 million to 20 million paired-end reads. General observations from the study: Unmatched age and gender across groups might bias interpretation. Type 2 diabetes repertoires were more diverse than type 1 diabetes repertoires.

Amplification started from genomic DNA. The TCR beta CDR3 region was amplified using 30 forward and 13 reverse primers. TCRdb re-called the multiplex PCR reads with MiXCR, one entry per CDR3 protein. The profile shows a few hundred thousand distinct CDR3 sequences, roughly 44% of them singletons. The CDR3 is 14 residues long. The J segment lost 0 bases and the V segment lost 6 bases, leaving 4 bases of the junction unmatched. From germline, CDR1 is SNHLY and CDR2 FYNNEI. In this sample, this clonotype turned up a few times. The target antigen is unknown. The TCR sequence derives from a man younger than 30 with type 2 diabetes. The sample consisted of peripheral blood mononuclear cells (PBMCs). The chain is built from TRBV2 and TRBJ2-5; 7 nucleotides match TRBD1. Written as DNA, the CDR3 is TGTGCCAGCAGCTGGACAGGTTACCAAGAGACCCAGTACTTC. Protein sequence: CASSWTGYQETQYF.